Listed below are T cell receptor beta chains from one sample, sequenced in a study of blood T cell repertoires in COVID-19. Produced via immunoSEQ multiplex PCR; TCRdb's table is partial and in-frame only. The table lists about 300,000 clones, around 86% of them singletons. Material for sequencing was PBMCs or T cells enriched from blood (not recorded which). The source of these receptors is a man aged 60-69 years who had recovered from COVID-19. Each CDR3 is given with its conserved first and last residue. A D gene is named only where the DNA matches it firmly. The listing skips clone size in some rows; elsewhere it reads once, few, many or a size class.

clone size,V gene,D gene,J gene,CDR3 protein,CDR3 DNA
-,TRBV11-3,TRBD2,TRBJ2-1,CASSVSGGRAYNEQFF,TGTGCCAGCAGCGTTAGCGGCGGGAGGGCCTACAATGAGCAGTTCTTC
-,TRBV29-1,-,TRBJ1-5,CSVAGSLAQPQHF,TGCAGCGTTGCCGGGTCTTTGGCTCAGCCCCAGCATTTT
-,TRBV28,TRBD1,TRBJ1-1,CASSSDRVGTEAFF,TGTGCCAGCAGTTCAGACAGGGTGGGAACTGAAGCTTTCTTT
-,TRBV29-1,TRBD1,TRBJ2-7,CSVFNTGGGHEQYF,TGCAGCGTCTTTAACACAGGGGGCGGCCACGAGCAGTACTTC
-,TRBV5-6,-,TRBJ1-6,CASSLLGGIGSPLHF,TGTGCCAGCAGCTTGTTGGGGGGAATAGGTTCACCCCTCCACTTT
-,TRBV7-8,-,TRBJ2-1,CASSLKQGEFGDNEQFF,TGTGCCAGCAGCTTAAAACAGGGAGAGTTCGGCGACAATGAGCAGTTCTTC
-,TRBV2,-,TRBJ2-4,CASSDRASKNIQYF,TGTGCCAGCAGTGACAGGGCGTCCAAAAACATTCAGTACTTC
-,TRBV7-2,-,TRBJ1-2,CASSYRQFDYGYTF,TGTGCCAGCAGCTACCGACAGTTCGACTATGGCTACACCTTC
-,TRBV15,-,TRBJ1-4,CATSTSGNEKLFF,TGTGCCACCAGCACATCGGGGAATGAAAAACTGTTTTTT
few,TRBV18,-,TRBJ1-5,CASSPLDQESAPQHF,TGTGCCAGCTCACCTTTGGATCAGGAATCGGCGCCCCAGCATTTT
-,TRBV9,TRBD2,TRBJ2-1,CASSARFDSGSSYNEQFF,TGTGCCAGCAGCGCCCGGTTTGATAGCGGGAGCTCCTACAATGAGCAGTTCTTC
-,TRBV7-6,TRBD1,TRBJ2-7,CASSLVPVAGGVEQYF,TGTGCCAGCAGCTTAGTTCCTGTGGCAGGGGGCGTCGAGCAGTACTTC
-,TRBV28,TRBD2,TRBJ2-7,CASSARPWTSGRREQYF,TGTGCCAGCAGTGCGCGCCCTTGGACTAGCGGGAGAAGGGAGCAGTACTTC
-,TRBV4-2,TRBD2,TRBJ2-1,CASSRWASGSSNEQFF,TGTGCCAGCAGTCGGTGGGCTAGCGGGAGTTCTAATGAGCAGTTCTTC
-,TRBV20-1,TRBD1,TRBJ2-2,CSASGQGAGELFF,TGCAGTGCTAGTGGACAGGGGGCCGGGGAGCTGTTTTTT
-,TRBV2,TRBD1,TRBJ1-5,CASSGQGAFSNQPQHF,TGTGCCAGCAGCGGTCAGGGGGCCTTTAGCAATCAGCCCCAGCATTTT
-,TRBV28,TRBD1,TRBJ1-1,CASSLPGLRGRGEAFF,TGTGCCAGCAGTTTACCGGGCCTCAGGGGGCGGGGGGAAGCTTTCTTT
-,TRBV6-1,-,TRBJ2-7,CASSEYGLGGTYEQYF,TGTGCCAGCAGTGAATACGGGTTGGGCGGGACCTACGAGCAGTACTTC
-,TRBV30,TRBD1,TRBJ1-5,CAWSVRGTGGGNQPQHF,TGTGCCTGGAGTGTAAGAGGGACAGGCGGCGGGAATCAGCCCCAGCATTTT
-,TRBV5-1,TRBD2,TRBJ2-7,CASSLGGLVGDEQYF,TGCGCCAGCAGCTTGGGGGGACTAGTTGGCGACGAGCAGTACTTC
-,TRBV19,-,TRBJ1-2,CASSIPRFDGYTF,TGTGCCAGTAGTATCCCCAGATTCGATGGCTACACCTTC
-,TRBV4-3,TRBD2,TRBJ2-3,CASSLGLGTFTQYF,TGCGCCAGCAGCCTGGGACTAGGGACCTTTACGCAGTATTTT
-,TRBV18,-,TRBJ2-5,CASSPAAPLQETQYF,TGTGCCAGCTCACCCGCAGCGCCTCTACAAGAGACCCAGTACTTC
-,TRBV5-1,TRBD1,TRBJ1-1,CASTPGQGAGGGEAFF,TGCGCCAGCACCCCGGGACAGGGGGCCGGAGGTGGTGAAGCTTTCTTT
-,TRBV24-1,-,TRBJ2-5,CATSETVETQYF,TGTGCCACCAGTGAGACAGTGGAGACCCAGTACTTC
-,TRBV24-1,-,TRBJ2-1,CATSDVSRRNEQFF,TGTGCCACCAGTGATGTGTCGAGGCGGAATGAGCAGTTCTTC
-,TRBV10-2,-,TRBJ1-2,CASSDLDGRTSNYGYTF,TGCGCCAGCAGTGACCTGGACGGGAGAACCTCTAACTATGGCTACACCTTC
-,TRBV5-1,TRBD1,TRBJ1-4,CASSLPGGTANEKLFF,TGCGCCAGCAGCTTGCCAGGGGGAACGGCTAATGAAAAACTGTTTTTT
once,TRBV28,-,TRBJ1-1,CASSLLAVNTEAFF,TGTGCCAGCAGTTTGTTGGCGGTGAACACTGAAGCTTTCTTT
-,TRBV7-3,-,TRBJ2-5,CASSFRGFGETQYF,TGTGCCAGCAGCTTCCGGGGATTCGGAGAGACCCAGTACTTC
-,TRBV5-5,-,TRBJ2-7,CASFRGGRGDYEQYF,TGTGCCAGCTTCAGGGGCGGGAGAGGGGACTACGAGCAGTACTTC
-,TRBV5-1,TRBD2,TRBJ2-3,CASSLELAGTDTQYF,TGCGCCAGCAGCTTGGAACTAGCGGGCACAGATACGCAGTATTTT
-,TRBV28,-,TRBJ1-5,CASSFAVGQPQHF,TGTGCCAGCAGTTTTGCGGTTGGACAGCCCCAGCATTTT
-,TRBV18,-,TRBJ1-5,CASSGQGLNQPQHF,TGTGCCAGCTCAGGTCAGGGGTTGAATCAGCCCCAGCATTTT